A single sample is the source of the 18 T cell receptor beta chains below, sequenced in a study of beta chain features in type 1 diabetes. As every portion of the isolated RNA was reverse transcribed, the sequencing read expressed TCRB transcripts. Clones were sequenced by immunoSEQ multiplex PCR, and TCRdb holds only the in-frame ones, with some missing. The sample has just over 600,000 clones, 15% seen once. The sequenced sample consisted of naive CD4+ T cells from blood. The receptors were gathered from a man between 18 and 29 years old in good health.

This clone was counted only a few times. The rearrangement uses TRBV6-5 and TRBJ2-6, with TRBD2 as a possible D gene (6 bases). Germline loops: CDR1 MNHEY, CDR2 SVGAGI. Trimming shortened V by 5 bases and J by 2 bases, and 10 bases separated the two germline ends. The CDR3 is 15 amino acids. The CDR3 loop reads CASSKLAAGANVLTF. CDR3 coding DNA: TGTGCCAGCAGTAAACTAGCCGCTGGGGCCAACGTCCTGACTTTC.

V usage is TRBV5-1 and J usage is TRBJ1-2, with D tentatively TRBD1 (6 bases). The germline V and J ends were trimmed by 4 bases and 2 bases, with 9 bases remaining between them. CDR1 and CDR2 from the germline V gene are SGHRS and YFSETQ. This CDR3 is 13 amino acids long. CDR3 sequence reads: CASSATGNYGYTF. Written as DNA, the CDR3 is TGCGCCAGCAGCGCGACAGGCAACTATGGCTACACCTTC. Combining the CDR3 with reference TRBV5-1 and TRBJ1-2 gives the whole variable domain KAGVTQTPRYLIKTRGQQVTLSCSPISGHRSVSWYQQTPGQGLQFLFEYFSETQRNKGNFPGRFSGRQFSNSRSEMNVSTLELGDSALYLCASSATGNYGYTFGSGTRLTVV.

The V call is TRBV28, the J call TRBJ2-7; no firm D call. The CDR3 contains 14 residues. V was pared by 6 bases and J by 0 bases, with 12 bases between. CDR1 and CDR2 from the germline V gene are MDHEN and SYDVKM. This chain's CDR3 is CASSLPGSSYEQYF. As DNA, the CDR3 is TGTGCCAGCAGCCTCCCCGGGTCCTCCTACGAGCAGTACTTC. Full variable domain (remainder filled in from reference TRBV28 and TRBJ2-7): DVKVTQSSRYLVKRTGEKVFLECVQDMDHENMFWYRQDPGLGLRLIYFSYDVKMKEKGDIPEGYSVSREKKERFSLILESASTNQTSMYLCASSLPGSSYEQYFGPGTRLTVT.

The chain carries TRBV2 and TRBJ2-1, with D perhaps TRBD2 (5 bases). Germline CDR1 and CDR2: SNHLY and FYNNEI. Trimming cost V 6 bases and J 0 bases, with 12 bases left between them. The length of the CDR3 is 15 residues. The CDR3 sequence: CASRGPSHSYNEQFF. CDR3 nucleotide sequence: TGTGCCAGCAGGGGCCCTAGCCACTCCTACAATGAGCAGTTCTTC.

This clone was observed a few times. The chain employs TRBV5-1 and TRBJ2-7; D ambiguous. The CDR3 is made up of 15 amino acids. Looked up from germline, CDR1 is SGHRS and CDR2 is YFSETQ. V was shortened by 4 bases and J by 0 bases, with 14 bases between the two germline ends. CDR3 amino acids: CASSVTDRSSYEQYF. In nucleotides, the CDR3 is TGCGCCAGCAGCGTAACGGACCGAAGCTCCTACGAGCAGTACTTC.

V usage is TRBV12-5 and J usage is TRBJ2-3; 7 bases match TRBD1. Per the germline V gene, CDR1 is LGHNT and CDR2 is FRNRAP. The CDR3 has 16 amino acids. J lost 4 bases, V lost 0 bases, and 7 bases had no gene match. CDR3 loop: CASGLVLQGSADTQYF. The CDR3 DNA sequence: TGTGCTAGTGGTTTGGTGCTACAGGGGTCGGCAGATACGCAGTATTTT. The full variable domain, completed using reference TRBV12-5 and TRBJ2-3, is DARVTQTPRHKVTEMGQEVTMRCQPILGHNTVFWYRQTMMQGLELLAYFRNRAPLDDSGMPKDRFSAEMPDATLATLKIQPSEPRDSAVYFCASGLVLQGSADTQYFGPGTRLTVL.

A few counts support this clone. The chain employs TRBV5-1 and TRBJ2-3; unclear D gene. V lost 3 bases, J lost 1 base, and 6 bases lay in between. Germline V gene data show CDR1 as SGHRS and CDR2 as YFSETQ. CDR3 length: 13 amino acids. CDR3 amino acids: CASSSLRTDTQYF. The CDR3, as DNA: TGCGCCAGCAGCTCTCTCCGCACAGATACGCAGTATTTT.

The chain combines TRBV19 with TRBJ1-1, with 8 bases aligning to TRBD1. J gave up 2 bases and V 6 bases, and 5 bases lay outside the gene matches. This CDR3 has 14 residues. Germline loops: CDR1 LNHDA, CDR2 SQIVND (reference sequence). Here the CDR3 reads CASRIQGGNTEAFF. The CDR3 DNA reads as TGTGCCAGTAGGATACAGGGGGGAAACACTGAAGCTTTCTTT.

This clone was seen only a few times. This chain joins TRBV18 and TRBJ2-5; D gene ambiguous. Germline loops: CDR1 KGHSH, CDR2 LQKENI. The length of the CDR3 is 13 residues. V shed 0 bases and J shed 5 bases, with 7 bases lying between them. The CDR3 DNA sequence: TGTGCCAGCTCACCACCGGAGTGGGAGACCCAGTACTTC. Its translation: CASSPPEWETQYF.

This clone has a single count. The chain links TRBV6-6 to TRBJ2-7, with D unclear. V was trimmed by 6 bases and J by 6 bases, leaving 12 bases between them. Germline V gene data show CDR1 as MNHNY and CDR2 as SVGAGI (reference sequence). The length of the CDR3 is 12 residues. The CDR3 protein is CASSLAPVEQYF. As DNA, the CDR3 is TGTGCCAGCAGCCTCGCCCCAGTCGAGCAGTACTTC.

In this sample, this clone turned up a few times. Distinct nucleotide sequences in the sample also encode this CDR3. CDR3 sequence (DNA): TGCAGCGTTGAGACAGGGCGGACTGAAGCTTTCTTT. Translated, it gives CSVETGRTEAFF. The chain combines TRBV29-1 with TRBJ1-1, with 7 bases matching TRBD1. CDR1 SQVTM and CDR2 ANQGSEA come from the germline V gene. The CDR3 totals 12 residues. The junction had 3 bases not matched to a gene; V was cut back by 3 bases and J by 5 bases.

This rearrangement joins TRBV10-3 to TRBJ2-5, with 8 nucleotides matching TRBD1. The germline V gene has CDR1 ENHRY and CDR2 SYGVKD. This CDR3 is 14 amino acids long. V gave up 5 bases and J gave up 5 bases; unmatched junction bases: 7. The CDR3 spells CAISTPRGLETQYF. CDR3 DNA sequence: TGTGCCATCAGTACCCCCAGGGGGCTGGAGACCCAGTACTTC.

The chain carries TRBV29-1 and TRBJ2-1; 9 bases line up with TRBD2. The J segment lost 9 bases and the V segment lost 7 bases, leaving 13 bases of the junction unmatched. CDR1 and CDR2 (germline): SQVTM, ANQGSEA. This CDR3 is 14 amino acids long. For the CDR3, the DNA is TGCAGCGGCACCGGGACTAGCAGGTGGAGTGAGCAGTTCTTC. This sequence encodes CSGTGTSRWSEQFF.

The V and J genes are TRBV10-3 and TRBJ2-1, with 8 positions matching TRBD1. This CDR3 contains 14 residues. CDR1 and CDR2 from the germline V gene are ENHRY and SYGVKD. Trimming at V came to 8 bases and at J to 5 bases, leaving 8 bases not matched to a gene. The CDR3 bases are TGTGCCATCTGCAGGACAGGGACCAACAATGAGCAGTTCTTC. Translation gives CAICRTGTNNEQFF.

This chain uses TRBV7-9 with TRBJ2-6, with 7 positions matching TRBD1. The CDR3 consists of 15 residues. The ends lost 6 bases at V and 2 bases at J; junction bases unmatched: 4. Per the germline V gene, CDR1 is SEHNR and CDR2 is FQNEAQ (reference sequence). The CDR3 protein is CASRLQGTGANVLTF. CDR3 in DNA: TGTGCCAGCAGATTACAGGGGACTGGGGCCAACGTCCTGACTTTC.

This clone was counted between two and nine times. Compared with germline, one end of the junction differs, possibly owing to a read error. V is TRBV7-7 and J is TRBJ2-2; 10 bases are shared with TRBD1. CDR1 SSHAT and CDR2 FNYEAQ come from the germline V gene (reference sequence). The CDR3 runs to 15 residues. The CDR3 reads CASSPRDRGAGELFF. The CDR3 bases are TGTGCTAGCAGCCCCAGGGACAGGGGTGCCGGGGAGCTGTTTTTT. The whole variable domain, filled in from reference TRBV7-7 and TRBJ2-2, reads GAGVSQSPRYKVTKRGQDVTLRCDPISSHATLYWYQQALGQGPEFLTYFNYEAQPDKSGLPSDRFSAERPEGSISTLTIQRTEQRDSAMYRCASSPRDRGAGELFFGEGSRLTVL.

This clone has just a few counts. The genes are TRBV11-1 and TRBJ1-2; D might be TRBD1 (6 bases). Germline-derived CDR1 and CDR2 are SGHAT and FQDESV (reference sequence). Trimming pared 5 bases from V and 4 bases from J, leaving 14 bases between. This CDR3 is 14 amino acids long. The CDR3 DNA follows: TGTGCCAGCAGCACCAGACAGGCGAGCTATGGCTACACCTTC. This codes for CASSTRQASYGYTF. Based on the CDR3 plus reference TRBV11-1 and TRBJ1-2, the full variable domain is EAEVAQSPRYKITEKSQAVAFWCDPISGHATLYWYRQILGQGPELLVQFQDESVVDDSQLPKDRFSAERLKGVDSTLKIQPAELGDSAMYLCASSTRQASYGYTFGSGTRLTVV.

This clone was counted a few times. The rearrangement joins TRBV25-1 to TRBJ2-7; no definite D call. The CDR3 sequence is 12 residues long. The V end lost 6 bases, the J end lost 9 bases, and 15 bases lay between the germline ends. Per germline, CDR1 MGHDK and CDR2 SYGVNS. CDR3 amino acids: CASRTDERRQYF. The CDR3 region has the DNA TGTGCCAGCAGGACGGATGAACGAAGGCAGTACTTC.